The clone carrying this T cell receptor (beta chain) has more than one count but fewer than ten. This CDR3 is 14 amino acids long. Germline V gene lookup returns CDR1 DFQATT and CDR2 SNEGSKA (reference sequence). The V end was cut by 6 bases, the J end by 4 bases, with 16 bases between. This sample stems from a study of identical twins. MiXCR, run by TCRdb on the 5' RACE reads, gives a single entry per CDR3 protein. The repertoire has 500,000 to 600,000 distinct CDR3 sequences, 20% to 25% of them found once; the top ten carry around 0.91%. These data also featured in a second study, about T cells expressing NK-cell markers.

The source material was CD4+ T cells sorted from blood. This receptor was taken from a young woman in good health. This chain joins TRBV20-1 and TRBJ1-3; D is possibly TRBD1 (5 bases). The CDR3 loop reads CSAGDNLGGNTIYF. The DNA of the CDR3 is TGCAGTGCGGGGGATAATTTAGGAGGAAACACCATATATTTT.